One and the same sample provided the 28 T cell receptor beta chains below, sequenced in a study of T cells in Graves' hyperthyroidism and ophthalmopathy. The source material, RNA transcripts, was used to amplify TCR beta CDR3 regions. TCR CDR3 underwent first-round RT-PCR with the HTBI primer set. TCRdb called the multiplex PCR reads again in MiXCR, with one record for every CDR3 protein. The top ten hold over 8.5% of the sample, which has about 360,000 distinct CDR3 sequences, approximately 13% seen once. Sample: blood. These receptor sequences come from a young woman with Graves' hyperthyroidism.

This clonotype was recorded at least ten times. At one boundary the junction diverges from the germline segment, which might be a read error. V is TRBV12-3 or TRBV12-4 and J is TRBJ2-5, with D uncertain. The length of the CDR3 is 14 residues. The CDR3, as DNA: TGTGCCAGCAGTTTGGACCGATCAAGAGAGCCCCAGTACTTC. Translation: CASSLDRSREPQYF.

This clonotype was seen repeatedly, ten times or more. This chain connects TRBV24-1 to TRBJ2-5; no clear D gene. V was trimmed by 3 bases and J by 5 bases, leaving 15 bases between them. The CDR3 extends over 15 amino acids. Germline V gene lookup returns CDR1 KGHDR and CDR2 SFDVKD. The CDR3 DNA is TGTGCCACCAGTGATCCCCCCGGCAAACGGGAGACCCAGTACTTC. It encodes CATSDPPGKRETQYF.

This clonotype was found many times. The gene calls are TRBV13 and TRBJ1-1; TRBD1 matches 9 bases. Germline lookup yields CDR1 PRHDT and CDR2 FYEKMQ (reference sequence). The ends lost 2 bases at V and 5 bases at J; junction bases unmatched: 6. CDR3 length: 15 amino acids. CDR3 sequence: CASSLTGGGVTEAFF. CDR3 in DNA: TGTGCCAGCAGCTTAACAGGGGGCGGAGTTACTGAAGCTTTCTTT.

Many counts were recorded for this clonotype. The chain combines TRBV13 with TRBJ1-2; a possible D gene is TRBD1 (5 bases). The CDR3 extends over 12 amino acids. CDR1 is PRHDT and CDR2 is FYEKMQ in the germline V gene (reference sequence). The V gene lost 6 bases and the J gene lost 8 bases, with 13 bases spanning the gap. The chain's CDR3 is CASSLGGIGYTF. The DNA for the CDR3 is TGTGCCAGCAGTTTGGGGGGTATAGGCTACACCTTC.

In this sample, this clonotype turned up many times. This chain's CDR3 is CASSPAWGSNSPLHF. The DNA of the CDR3 is TGTGCCAGCAGTCCCGCGTGGGGGAGTAATTCACCCCTCCACTTT. This chain links TRBV27 with TRBJ1-6, with D possibly matching TRBD1 (5 bases). Germline CDR1 MNHEY, CDR2 SMNVEV (reference sequence). The CDR3 sequence is 15 residues long. V was cut by 5 bases and J by 6 bases, with 14 bases left in between.

This chain connects TRBV9 to TRBJ2-1, with D possibly matching TRBD2 (6 bases). The CDR3 runs 14 residues. Germline CDR1 and CDR2: SGDLS and YYNGEE. Trimming stripped 3 bases from V and 7 bases from J, with 14 bases between. The CDR3 DNA is TGTGCCAGCAGCGCCTATAAGGGGAGGAATGAGCAGTTCTTC. Translation: CASSAYKGRNEQFF.

Ten or more counts support this clonotype. The gene calls are TRBV10-3 and TRBJ1-3; D unclear. The germline V gene has CDR1 ENHRY and CDR2 SYGVKD. Trimming shortened V by 10 bases and J by 2 bases, and 18 bases separated the two germline ends. The CDR3 runs to 15 residues. The CDR3 DNA reads TGTGCCACCATCTTTGACAAAAACCCTGGAAACACCATATATTTT. Translated, it gives CATIFDKNPGNTIYF.

This clonotype has more than one count but fewer than ten. The rearrangement joins TRBV20-1 to TRBJ1-1; 10 positions agree with TRBD1. CDR3 length: 17 residues. V was clipped by 1 base and J by 5 bases; unmatched bases: 13. Germline V gene sequence: CDR1 DFQATT, CDR2 SNEGSKA (reference sequence). CDR3 region: CSARGPRDRGLGTEAFF. The CDR3 DNA reads as TGCAGTGCTAGAGGGCCCCGGGACAGGGGATTAGGGACTGAAGCTTTCTTT.

This clonotype was detected ten times or more. This sequence joins TRBV27 and TRBJ2-1, with 11 nucleotides matching TRBD2. CDR3 length: 16 amino acids. Trimming at V came to 5 bases and at J to 6 bases, leaving 9 bases not matched to a gene. In germline, CDR1 is MNHEY, CDR2 SMNVEV (reference sequence). CDR3 nucleotide sequence: TGTGCCAGCAGTCCCCCCCTAGCGGGAGGATTCAATGAGCAGTTCTTC. Protein product: CASSPPLAGGFNEQFF.

This clonotype was detected ten times or more. The rearrangement uses TRBV7-9 and TRBJ2-7; tentatively, D is TRBD2 (6 bases). The germline CDR1 and CDR2 sequences are SEHNR and FQNEAQ (reference sequence). The CDR3 runs 14 residues. The ends were cut back, 4 bases at V and 3 bases at J, with 13 bases in the middle. The CDR3 coding sequence is TGTGCCAGCAGCTCCCCGGGACTGGGCTACGAGCAGTACTTC. Protein: CASSSPGLGYEQYF.

This clonotype was picked up many times. The V and J genes are TRBV5-1 and TRBJ2-4, with 9 nucleotides matching TRBD2. The CDR3 is made up of 15 amino acids. V was pared by 0 bases and J by 10 bases, with 8 bases of the junction left unmatched. CDR1 and CDR2 (germline): SGHRS, YFSETQ. CDR3 nucleotides: TGCGCCAGCAGCTTGGGCGCGGGAGGGCCTCAGATTCAGTACTTC. Its translation: CASSLGAGGPQIQYF.

This clonotype was counted a few times. One base away lies a much larger clone, so this may be a sequencing read error. J is TRBJ2-1 and V is TRBV30, with no clear D. The V end was cut by 0 bases, the J end by 7 bases, with 7 bases between. The CDR3 consists of 12 residues. Germline assignment: CDR1 GTSNPN and CDR2 SVGIG (reference sequence). The CDR3 nucleotides read TGTGCCTGGAGTGTACAAGGGAATGAGCAGTTCTTC. It yields the protein CAWSVQGNEQFF. The complete variable domain, with remaining parts taken from reference TRBV30 and TRBJ2-1, reads SQTIHQWPATLVQPVGSPLSLECTVEGTSNPNLYWYRQAAGRGLQLLFYSVGIGQISSEVPQNLSASRPQDRQFILSSKKLLLSDSGFYLCAWSVQGNEQFFGPGTRLTVL.

Many counts were recorded for this clonotype. V usage is TRBV28 and J usage is TRBJ1-1; TRBD1 aligns across 10 bases. This CDR3 is 13 amino acids long. V was clipped by 8 bases and J by 11 bases; unmatched bases: 11. From germline, CDR1 is MDHEN and CDR2 SYDVKM. The CDR3 DNA reads TGTGCCAGCGGAGTGCCGGGACAGGGGTTTGCTTTCTTT. It codes for CASGVPGQGFAFF.

There are many counts of this clonotype. V usage is TRBV12-3 or TRBV12-4 and J usage is TRBJ1-2; D gene uncertain. The CDR3 length is 12 residues. Trimming removed 8 bases from V and 5 bases from J, with 12 bases in between. For the CDR3, the DNA is TGTGCCAGCGCGTCCGATCCTTATGGCTACACCTTC. This translates into CASASDPYGYTF.

This clonotype appeared a few times. V is TRBV9 and J is TRBJ2-1; D might be TRBD2 (5 bases). Germline assignment: CDR1 SGDLS and CDR2 YYNGEE. This CDR3 has 14 amino acids. The ends were cut back, 3 bases at V and 4 bases at J, with 11 bases in the middle. CDR3 region: CASSGGKSYNEQFF. As DNA, the CDR3 is TGTGCCAGCAGCGGAGGGAAATCTTACAATGAGCAGTTCTTC.

This clonotype was seen many times. V is TRBV11-3 and J is TRBJ1-4; D call uncertain. In germline, CDR1 is SGHNT, CDR2 YENEEA. V was shortened by 2 bases and J by 8 bases, with 15 bases between the two germline ends. The CDR3 runs 15 residues. CDR3 sequence (DNA): TGTGCCAGCAGCTTATCGTCGGACCCCGGGGAAAAACTGTTTTTT. As protein: CASSLSSDPGEKLFF.

This sequence joins TRBV9 and TRBJ1-3; D remains unclear. The ends were cut back, 4 bases at V and 0 bases at J, with 8 bases in the middle. The CDR3 is 14 residues long. Germline lookup yields CDR1 SGDLS and CDR2 YYNGEE. DNA of the CDR3: TGTGCCAGCAGCAGGTCAAGCTCTGGAAACACCATATATTTT. Residues: CASSRSSSGNTIYF. Complete variable domain (other parts from reference TRBV9 and TRBJ1-3): DSGVTQTPKHLITATGQRVTLRCSPRSGDLSVYWYQQSLDQGLQFLIQYYNGEERAKGNILERFSAQQFPDLHSELNLSSLELGDSALYFCASSRSSSGNTIYFGEGSWLTVV.

This clonotype was found many times. The chain recombines TRBV7-2 with TRBJ2-3; the match to TRBD2 covers 8 bases. The germline V gene has CDR1 SGHTA and CDR2 FQGNSA. The J segment lost 5 bases and the V segment lost 7 bases, leaving 8 bases of the junction unmatched. This CDR3 comprises 14 residues. CDR3 loop: CASIPRGGGDTQYF. For the CDR3, the DNA is TGTGCCAGCATCCCCCGGGGGGGGGGAGATACGCAGTATTTT.

The chain recombines TRBV19 with TRBJ1-6; D is ambiguous. The CDR3 totals 15 residues. Per the germline V gene, CDR1 is LNHDA and CDR2 is SQIVND (reference sequence). V was clipped by 5 bases and J by 4 bases, with 12 bases between them. The CDR3 DNA sequence: TGTGCCAGTAGTCCTTCGCCTACATATAATTCACCCCTCCACTTT. It codes for CASSPSPTYNSPLHF.

The rearrangement uses TRBV29-1 and TRBJ2-1; unclear D gene. The ends were cut back, 3 bases at V and 5 bases at J, with 20 bases in the middle. Germline assignment: CDR1 SQVTM and CDR2 ANQGSEA. The CDR3 is 16 residues long. CDR3 DNA: TGCAGCGTTGATACTGATAGCCTTTTCTTCAACAATGAGCAGTTCTTC. It encodes CSVDTDSLFFNNEQFF.

This clonotype has just a few counts. A much more abundant neighbour one base away suggests this may be a read error. The V and J genes are TRBV6-2 or TRBV6-3 and TRBJ2-3, with TRBD2 matching over 14 bases. In germline, CDR1 is MNHEY, CDR2 SVGEGT. CDR3 size: 16 residues. Written as DNA, the CDR3 is TGTGCCAGCACCGGGACTAGCGGGAGTGTTCCAGATACGCGGTATTTT. This encodes CASTGTSGSVPDTRYF.

At least ten counts were recorded for this clonotype. The rearrangement joins TRBV5-5 to TRBJ2-3; TRBD2 is a possible D gene (6 bases). The length of the CDR3 is 15 residues. Trimming removed 1 base at V and 4 bases at J, with 13 bases between. In germline, CDR1 is SGHKS, CDR2 YYEKEE (reference sequence). CDR3 amino acids: CASSLPIGRPDTQYF. CDR3 DNA sequence: TGTGCCAGCAGCTTGCCGATCGGGAGACCAGATACGCAGTATTTT.

The chain joins TRBV7-9 to TRBJ1-4; D might be TRBD1 (6 bases). Trimming stripped 5 bases from V and 6 bases from J, with 19 bases between. The CDR3 runs to 16 residues. Germline CDR1 reads SEHNR; CDR2 reads FQNEAQ (reference sequence). CDR3 bases: TGTGCCAGCAGCCCAGGAACGAGGGGGATTGATGAAAAACTGTTTTTT. This sequence encodes CASSPGTRGIDEKLFF.

The table lists this clonotype with many counts. The J gene is TRBJ1-1, the V gene TRBV5-1; TRBD1 agrees at 8 bases. CDR3 length: 14 residues. CDR1 and CDR2 (germline): SGHRS, YFSETQ. Trimming removed 4 bases from V and 11 bases from J; junction bases left unmatched: 13. CDR3 sequence reads: CASSPGTGATGAFF. The CDR3 region has the DNA TGCGCCAGCAGCCCAGGGACAGGCGCCACTGGGGCTTTCTTT. The whole variable domain, filled in from reference TRBV5-1 and TRBJ1-1, reads KAGVTQTPRYLIKTRGQQVTLSCSPISGHRSVSWYQQTPGQGLQFLFEYFSETQRNKGNFPGRFSGRQFSNSRSEMNVSTLELGDSALYLCASSPGTGATGAFFGQGTRLTVV.

This clonotype has more than one count but fewer than ten. Germline is not matched at one junction end, which may reflect a read error. J is TRBJ1-1 and V is TRBV15, with TRBD1 matching 7 bases. Per germline, CDR1 LNHNV and CDR2 YYDKDF (reference sequence). The CDR3 length is 15 residues. CDR3 sequence reads: CVTSRGRGVNTEAFF. The CDR3 DNA sequence: TGTGTCACCAGCAGGGGGAGGGGGGTGAACACTGAAGCTTTCTTT.

This clonotype was recorded many times. The rearrangement uses TRBV6-1 and TRBJ2-1; 11 positions agree with TRBD2. CDR3 length: 16 amino acids. Per germline, CDR1 MNHNS and CDR2 SASEGT. The ends lost 4 bases at V and 9 bases at J; junction bases unmatched: 11. The CDR3 sequence: CASSGATSGKVVEQFF. CDR3 coding DNA: TGTGCCAGCAGTGGGGCGACTAGCGGGAAGGTTGTTGAGCAGTTCTTC.

This clonotype showed up many times. Here the CDR3 reads CASRLGGSGANVLTF. As DNA, the CDR3 is TGTGCCAGCAGGTTGGGGGGATCCGGGGCCAACGTCCTGACTTTC. V usage is TRBV27 and J usage is TRBJ2-6; TRBD2 might be the D (6 bases). V lost 6 bases and J lost 4, with 13 bases in between. Germline loops: CDR1 MNHEY, CDR2 SMNVEV (reference sequence). The CDR3 has 15 residues.

The J gene is TRBJ2-1, the V gene TRBV20-1; 10 bases agree with TRBD2. In germline, CDR1 is DFQATT, CDR2 SNEGSKA (reference sequence). With V trimmed by 4 bases and J by 0 bases, 6 bases remained unmatched. The CDR3 is made up of 16 amino acids. CDR3 DNA sequence: TGCAGTGCTACCCAACCTAGCGGGGGCTCCTACAATGAGCAGTTCTTC. This sequence encodes CSATQPSGGSYNEQFF.